A single sample is the source of the 22 T cell receptor beta chains below, sequenced in a study of response to subunit inactivated influenza vaccine. TCRdb reprocessed the RT-PCR reads with MiXCR, giving one entry per CDR3 protein. The profile shows some 570,000 distinct CDR3 sequences, about 11% of them singletons. The sample was also reused in another study, on T cells expressing NK-cell markers. That paper adds: Scientists made TCR beta cDNA using 5'RACE template switching with UMIs.

The sample was PBMCs from blood, taken on the day of vaccination. These receptors all stem from a man aged 45-60 years who received an inactivated influenza vaccine.

This clonotype was detected ten times or more. CDR3: CASSQRPGFVSGVYEQYF. In nucleotides, the CDR3 is TGCGCCAGCAGCCAGCGACCAGGGTTTGTTTCGGGAGTCTACGAGCAGTACTTC. J is TRBJ2-7 and V is TRBV4-1; D possibly corresponds to TRBD2 (6 bases). The CDR3 loop spans 18 amino acids. Germline CDR1 MGHRA, CDR2 YSYEKL. Trimming stripped 3 bases from V and 3 bases from J, with 24 bases between.

This clonotype occurred a few times. This sequence joins TRBV18 and TRBJ2-7; D perhaps matches TRBD1 (6 bases). This CDR3 has 15 amino acids. V was shortened by 4 bases and J by 3 bases, with 16 bases between the two germline ends. Germline CDR1 KGHSH, CDR2 LQKENI. The CDR3: CASSRGHGSNYEQYF. The CDR3 DNA follows: TGTGCCAGCTCACGGGGACACGGATCTAACTACGAGCAGTACTTC.

This clonotype showed up many times. This rearrangement joins TRBV29-1 to TRBJ1-4; D is uncertain. The V and J ends lost 7 bases and 0 bases respectively, with 12 bases between them. The CDR3 sequence is 14 residues long. Per the germline V gene, CDR1 is SQVTM and CDR2 is ANQGSEA. The CDR3 loop reads CSAALEATNEKLFF. The CDR3 DNA sequence: TGCAGCGCCGCCCTAGAAGCAACTAATGAAAAACTGTTTTTT.

J is TRBJ2-2 and V is TRBV4-2; possible D gene TRBD2, 7 bases. The CDR3 sequence is 15 residues long. Trimming removed 0 bases at V and 6 bases at J, with 11 bases between. Germline CDR1 is LGHNA and CDR2 is YNFKEQ. In DNA, the CDR3 is TGTGCCAGCAGCCAAGAGGGGGGGGGCGCCGGGGAGCTGTTTTTT. It is translated as CASSQEGGGAGELFF.

This clonotype was picked up many times. The gene calls are TRBV7-8 and TRBJ1-4; D remains unclear. The CDR3 is 14 residues long. V lost 1 base to trimming and J lost 4 bases, with 7 bases between them. Per germline, CDR1 SGHVS and CDR2 FQNEAQ. For the CDR3, the DNA is TGTGCCAGCAGCTTAGAAGGCAGTAATGAAAAACTGTTTTTT. Residues: CASSLEGSNEKLFF.

This clonotype came up many times. The chain has TRBV9 and TRBJ1-5, with a weak D call TRBD1 (5 bases). The CDR3 covers 14 residues. Trimming cost V 2 bases and J 6 bases, with 12 bases left between them. Per germline, CDR1 SGDLS and CDR2 YYNGEE. The CDR3 reads CASSVDGAGQPQHF. CDR3 DNA: TGTGCCAGCAGCGTCGACGGGGCGGGTCAGCCCCAGCATTTT. The entire variable domain, with the rest obtained from reference TRBV9 and TRBJ1-5, is as follows: DSGVTQTPKHLITATGQRVTLRCSPRSGDLSVYWYQQSLDQGLQFLIQYYNGEERAKGNILERFSAQQFPDLHSELNLSSLELGDSALYFCASSVDGAGQPQHFGDGTRLSIL.

This clonotype was seen at least ten times. The chain combines TRBV20-1 with TRBJ1-2, with D hard to call. This CDR3 has 13 amino acids. Trimming pared 0 bases from V and 2 bases from J, leaving 7 bases between. Germline V gene sequence: CDR1 DFQATT, CDR2 SNEGSKA (reference sequence). The CDR3 loop reads CSAREGSNYGYTF. The DNA for the CDR3 is TGCAGTGCTAGAGAAGGCAGCAACTATGGCTACACCTTC.

The chain has TRBV14 and TRBJ2-3; tentatively, D is TRBD1 (5 bases). V was trimmed by 1 base and J by 2 bases, leaving 10 bases between them. Germline CDR1 is SGHDN and CDR2 is FVKESK. The CDR3 sequence is 15 residues long. Here the CDR3 DNA reads TGTGCCAGCAGCCAAGTAAGGGGCCCCACAGATACGCAGTATTTT. Translation: CASSQVRGPTDTQYF.

In this sample, this clonotype turned up a few times. J is TRBJ2-5 and V is TRBV12-3 or TRBV12-4, with D possibly being TRBD2 (6 bases). The CDR3 length is 12 residues. V dropped 7 bases and J dropped 4 bases, with 10 bases sitting between them. The CDR3 protein is CASTGVTETQYF. In DNA, the CDR3 is TGTGCCAGCACGGGGGTTACAGAGACCCAGTACTTC.

This clonotype was observed many times. This chain uses TRBV25-1 with TRBJ2-5, with D perhaps TRBD2 (6 bases). Between the trimmed V and J ends, which lost 5 bases and 4 bases, there was a span of 11 bases. Germline assignment: CDR1 MGHDK and CDR2 SYGVNS. The CDR3 loop spans 13 amino acids. The CDR3 sequence: CASSTTSRETQYF. The DNA of the CDR3 is TGTGCCAGCAGTACCACTAGCCGAGAGACCCAGTACTTC.

The V call is TRBV5-1, the J call TRBJ2-6; D might be TRBD1 (5 bases). The V gene lost 0 bases and the J gene lost 2 bases, with 6 bases spanning the gap. The CDR3 length is 15 residues. Germline CDR1 is SGHRS and CDR2 is YFSETQ. The CDR3 loop is CASSLEGPGANVLTF. As DNA, the CDR3 is TGCGCCAGCAGCTTGGAGGGGCCTGGGGCCAACGTCCTGACTTTC. The full variable domain, completed using reference TRBV5-1 and TRBJ2-6, is KAGVTQTPRYLIKTRGQQVTLSCSPISGHRSVSWYQQTPGQGLQFLFEYFSETQRNKGNFPGRFSGRQFSNSRSEMNVSTLELGDSALYLCASSLEGPGANVLTFGAGSRLTVL.

The table lists this clonotype with a few counts. The chain combines TRBV20-1 with TRBJ2-3; 8 bases match TRBD2. Germline CDR1 DFQATT, CDR2 SNEGSKA (reference sequence). This CDR3 is 14 amino acids long. After removal of 0 bases from V and 6 bases from J, the junction contained 5 bases not matched to a gene. CDR3 protein: CSARDLGRGDTQYF. CDR3 nucleotide sequence: TGCAGTGCTAGAGATCTCGGGAGGGGTGATACGCAGTATTTT.

This clonotype was counted only a few times. The V gene is TRBV7-9, the J gene TRBJ2-7; D unresolved. Germline V lookup: CDR1 SEHNR, CDR2 FQNEAQ (reference sequence). The CDR3 has 13 amino acids. V was clipped by 4 bases and J by 3 bases, with 10 bases between them. CDR3 nucleotide sequence: TGTGCCAGCAGCTCCGCCGTCTTCTACGAGCAGTACTTC. Amino acids: CASSSAVFYEQYF.

The rearrangement links TRBV29-1 to TRBJ2-1, with D possibly being TRBD2 (5 bases). This CDR3 region has 12 residues. Germline values: CDR1 SQVTM, CDR2 ANQGSEA. V was cut by 7 bases and J by 5 bases, with 12 bases left in between. Here the CDR3 reads CSGMSSHNEQFF. The CDR3 region has the DNA TGCAGCGGGATGTCTAGCCACAATGAGCAGTTCTTC.

This clonotype was seen many times. This chain links TRBV4-2 with TRBJ2-1; perhaps D is TRBD1 or TRBD2 (5 bases each). Germline V gene data show CDR1 as LGHNA and CDR2 as YNFKEQ. The CDR3 sequence is 17 residues long. V lost 0 bases and J 2 bases, leaving 14 bases between the germline ends. CDR3 residues: CASSQDLGLGAYNEQFF. The CDR3 DNA reads TGTGCCAGCAGCCAAGATTTGGGCTTGGGGGCCTACAATGAGCAGTTCTTC.

This clonotype was detected a few times. The V and J genes are TRBV28 and TRBJ1-5, with 8 bases identical to TRBD1. CDR3 length: 17 amino acids. Trimming at V came to 1 base and at J to 1 base, leaving 6 bases not matched to a gene. Germline CDR1 is MDHEN and CDR2 is SYDVKM. The CDR3 DNA is TGTGCCAGCAGTTTATTTTACGGACAGGGAAGCAATCAGCCCCAGCATTTT. Protein sequence: CASSLFYGQGSNQPQHF.

This clonotype was observed a handful of times. The J gene is TRBJ1-5, the V gene TRBV4-1; tentatively, D is TRBD1 (5 bases). Looked up from germline, CDR1 is MGHRA and CDR2 is YSYEKL. Trimming cost V 2 bases and J 4 bases, with 18 bases left between them. The CDR3 has 17 residues. In DNA, the CDR3 is TGCGCCAGCAGCCAAATTGGTCGGGGCGATGGGAATCAGCCCCAGCATTTT. This gives the protein CASSQIGRGDGNQPQHF.

This clonotype was counted many times. The V gene is TRBV20-1, the J gene TRBJ2-1; D gene uncertain. V was clipped by 3 bases and J by 4 bases, with 7 bases between them. Germline assignment: CDR1 DFQATT and CDR2 SNEGSKA (reference sequence). CDR3 size: 12 residues. CDR3 sequence: CSASYGYNEQFF. Here the CDR3 DNA reads TGCAGTGCTAGTTACGGATACAATGAGCAGTTCTTC.

This clonotype showed up many times. The rearrangement uses TRBV15 and TRBJ2-1, with TRBD2 as a possible D gene (5 bases). CDR3 length equals 14 residues. Trimming pared 5 bases from V and 4 bases from J, leaving 12 bases between. Germline V gives CDR1 LNHNV, CDR2 YYDKDF (reference sequence). CDR3: CATSGLADYNEQFF. The CDR3 bases are TGTGCCACCAGCGGGCTAGCAGATTACAATGAGCAGTTCTTC.

Only a few counts were recorded for this clonotype. The chain carries TRBV28 and TRBJ1-3; no clear D gene. Between the trimmed V and J ends, which lost 2 bases and 8 bases, there was a span of 10 bases. Germline V gene data show CDR1 as MDHEN and CDR2 as SYDVKM. The CDR3 loop spans 13 amino acids. CDR3 sequence: CASSLVASDTIYF. CDR3 DNA sequence: TGTGCCAGCAGTTTAGTGGCCTCGGACACCATATATTTT. The full variable domain, its missing parts supplied by reference TRBV28 and TRBJ1-3, is DVKVTQSSRYLVKRTGEKVFLECVQDMDHENMFWYRQDPGLGLRLIYFSYDVKMKEKGDIPEGYSVSREKKERFSLILESASTNQTSMYLCASSLVASDTIYFGEGSWLTVV.

This rearrangement joins TRBV4-3 to TRBJ2-1, with D perhaps TRBD1 (6 bases). Germline-derived CDR1 and CDR2 are LGHNA and YSLEER. This CDR3 is 14 amino acids long. Trimming removed 1 base at V and 7 bases at J, with 11 bases between. CDR3 sequence: CASSQAGTRNEQFF. The CDR3 DNA reads TGCGCCAGCAGCCAAGCCGGGACAAGGAATGAGCAGTTCTTC.

This clonotype was picked up a small number of times. The chain links TRBV5-1 to TRBJ2-1, with 9 bases aligning to TRBD1. This CDR3 has 17 residues. The germline gives CDR1 SGHRS, CDR2 YFSETQ. Trimming cost V 7 bases and J 4 bases; bases outside gene matches: 15. This CDR3 is CASGLEVRTGAYNEQFF. As DNA, the CDR3 is TGCGCCAGCGGACTCGAAGTTCGGACAGGGGCTTACAATGAGCAGTTCTTC.